This T cell receptor (beta chain) was recovered during a study of T cell changes during pregnancy in multiple sclerosis. Clones were sequenced by immunoSEQ multiplex PCR, and TCRdb holds only the in-frame ones, with some missing. The sample has 70,000 to 90,000 clones, approximately 92% seen once; the top ten hold around 0.75%. This CDR3 spans 13 amino acids. From germline, CDR1 is GTSNPN and CDR2 SVGIG (reference sequence). The junction had 10 bases not matched to a gene; V was cut back by 2 bases and J by 9 bases. The sequence came from a female donor in good health, enrolled as a control in a pregnancy study. Sample: peripheral blood, taken in the second trimester of pregnancy. J is TRBJ2-7 and V is TRBV30, with TRBD1 identical over 7 bases. The CDR3 protein is CAWSPGQRFLQYF. Here the CDR3 DNA reads TGTGCCTGGAGTCCGGGACAGCGATTTCTGCAGTACTTC. Based on the CDR3 plus reference TRBV30 and TRBJ2-7, the full variable domain is SQTIHQWPATLVQPVGSPLSLECTVEGTSNPNLYWYRQAAGRGLQLLFYSVGIGQISSEVPQNLSASRPQDRQFILSSKKLLLSDSGFYLCAWSPGQRFLQYFGPGTRLTVT.